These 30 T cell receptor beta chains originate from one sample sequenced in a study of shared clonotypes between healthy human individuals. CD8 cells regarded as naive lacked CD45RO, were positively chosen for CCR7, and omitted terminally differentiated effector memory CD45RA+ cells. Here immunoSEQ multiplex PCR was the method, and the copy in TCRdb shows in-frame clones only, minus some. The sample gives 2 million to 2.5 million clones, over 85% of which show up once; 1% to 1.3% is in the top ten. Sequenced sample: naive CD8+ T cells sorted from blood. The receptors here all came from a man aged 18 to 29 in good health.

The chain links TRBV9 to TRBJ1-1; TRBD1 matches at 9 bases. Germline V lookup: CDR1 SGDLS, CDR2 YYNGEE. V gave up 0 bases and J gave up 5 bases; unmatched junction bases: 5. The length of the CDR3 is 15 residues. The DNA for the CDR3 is TGTGCCAGCAGCGTAGGCGGGACAGGGTTGACTGAAGCTTTCTTT. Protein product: CASSVGGTGLTEAFF.

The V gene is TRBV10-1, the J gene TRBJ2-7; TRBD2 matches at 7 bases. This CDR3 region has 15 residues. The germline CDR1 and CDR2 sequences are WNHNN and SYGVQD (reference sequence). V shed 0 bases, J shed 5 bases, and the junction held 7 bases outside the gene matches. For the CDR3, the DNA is TGCGCCAGCAGTGAGTCGACTTTGGGGGGGGACGAGCAGTACTTC. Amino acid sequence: CASSESTLGGDEQYF.

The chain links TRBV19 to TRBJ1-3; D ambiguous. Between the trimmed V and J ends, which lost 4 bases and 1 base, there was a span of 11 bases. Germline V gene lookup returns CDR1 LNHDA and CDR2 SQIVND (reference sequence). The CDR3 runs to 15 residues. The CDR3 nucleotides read TGTGCCAGTAGTACTTCGATCTCGTCTGGAAACACCATATATTTT. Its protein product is CASSTSISSGNTIYF.

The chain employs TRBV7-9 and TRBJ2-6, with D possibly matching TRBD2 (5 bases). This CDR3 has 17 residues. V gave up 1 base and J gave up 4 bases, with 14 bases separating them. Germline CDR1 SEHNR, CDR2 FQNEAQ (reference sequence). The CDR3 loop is CASSLVDFGAGANVLTF. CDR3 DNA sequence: TGTGCCAGCAGCTTAGTGGACTTCGGTGCCGGGGCCAACGTCCTGACTTTC. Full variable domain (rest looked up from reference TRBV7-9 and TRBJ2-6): DTGVSQNPRHKITKRGQNVTFRCDPISEHNRLYWYRQTLGQGPEFLTYFQNEAQLEKSRLLSDRFSAERPKGSFSTLEIQRTEQGDSAMYLCASSLVDFGAGANVLTFGAGSRLTVL.

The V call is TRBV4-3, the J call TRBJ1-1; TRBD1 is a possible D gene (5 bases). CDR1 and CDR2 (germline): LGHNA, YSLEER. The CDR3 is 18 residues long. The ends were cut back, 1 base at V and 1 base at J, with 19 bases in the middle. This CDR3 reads CASSQGGLLQGQNTEAFF. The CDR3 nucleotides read TGCGCCAGCAGCCAAGGGGGCCTACTCCAGGGCCAGAACACTGAAGCTTTCTTT.

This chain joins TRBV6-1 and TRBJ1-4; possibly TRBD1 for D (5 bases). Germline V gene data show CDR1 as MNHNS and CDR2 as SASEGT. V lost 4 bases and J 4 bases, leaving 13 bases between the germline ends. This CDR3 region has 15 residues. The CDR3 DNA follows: TGTGCCAGCAGTGGGGGGGTTTTCGGTAATGAAAAACTGTTTTTT. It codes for CASSGGVFGNEKLFF.

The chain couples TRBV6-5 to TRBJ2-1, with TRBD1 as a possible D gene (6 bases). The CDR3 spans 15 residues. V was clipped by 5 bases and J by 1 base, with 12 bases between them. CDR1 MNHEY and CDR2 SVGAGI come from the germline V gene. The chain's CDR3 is CASSRTAESYNEQFF. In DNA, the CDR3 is TGTGCCAGCAGTCGGACAGCCGAATCCTACAATGAGCAGTTCTTC.

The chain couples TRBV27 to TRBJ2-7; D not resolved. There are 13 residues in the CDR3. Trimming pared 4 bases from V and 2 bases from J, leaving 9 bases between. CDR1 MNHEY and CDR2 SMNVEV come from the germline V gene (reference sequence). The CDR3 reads CASSSLPPYEQYF. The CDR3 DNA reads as TGTGCCAGCAGTTCCTTGCCCCCCTACGAGCAGTACTTC.

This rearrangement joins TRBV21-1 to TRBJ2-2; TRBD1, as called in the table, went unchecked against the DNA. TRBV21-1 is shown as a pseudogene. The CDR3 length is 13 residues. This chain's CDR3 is CARPHRGPGELFF. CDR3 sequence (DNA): TGTGCCCGACCCCACAGGGGGCCCGGGGAGCTGTTTTTT.

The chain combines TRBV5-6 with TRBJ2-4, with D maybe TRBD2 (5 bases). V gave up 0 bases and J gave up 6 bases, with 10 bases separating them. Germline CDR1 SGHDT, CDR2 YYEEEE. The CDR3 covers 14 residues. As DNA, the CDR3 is TGTGCCAGCAGCTTGGTTTTCGAGGGAAACATTCAGTACTTC. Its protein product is CASSLVFEGNIQYF.

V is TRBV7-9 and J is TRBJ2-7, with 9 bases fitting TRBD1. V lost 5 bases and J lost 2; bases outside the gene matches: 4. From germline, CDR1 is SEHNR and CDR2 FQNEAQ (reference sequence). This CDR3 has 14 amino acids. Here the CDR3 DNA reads TGTGCCAGCAGCGCGGGACAGGGCACCTACGAGCAGTACTTC. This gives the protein CASSAGQGTYEQYF.

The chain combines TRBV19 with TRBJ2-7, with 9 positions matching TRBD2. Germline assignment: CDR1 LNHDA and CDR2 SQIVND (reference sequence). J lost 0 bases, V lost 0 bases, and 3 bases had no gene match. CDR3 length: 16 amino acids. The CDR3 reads CASSIDSGGSSYEQYF. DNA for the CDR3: TGTGCCAGTAGTATAGATAGCGGGGGTAGCTCCTACGAGCAGTACTTC. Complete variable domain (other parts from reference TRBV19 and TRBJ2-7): DGGITQSPKYLFRKEGQNVTLSCEQNLNHDAMYWYRQDPGQGLRLIYYSQIVNDFQKGDIAEGYSVSREKKESFPLTVTSAQKNPTAFYLCASSIDSGGSSYEQYFGPGTRLTVT.

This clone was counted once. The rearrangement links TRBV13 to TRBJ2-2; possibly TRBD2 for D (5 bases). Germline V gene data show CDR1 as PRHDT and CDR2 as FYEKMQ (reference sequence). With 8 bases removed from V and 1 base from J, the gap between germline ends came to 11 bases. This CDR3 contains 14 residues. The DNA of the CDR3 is TGTGCCAGCGCCTTCGGGGAGAACACCGGGGAGCTGTTTTTT. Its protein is CASAFGENTGELFF.

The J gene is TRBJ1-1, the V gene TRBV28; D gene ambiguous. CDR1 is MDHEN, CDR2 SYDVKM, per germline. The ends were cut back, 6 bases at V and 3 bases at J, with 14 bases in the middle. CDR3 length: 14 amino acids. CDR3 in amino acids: CASRTDGPYTEAFF. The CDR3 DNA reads TGTGCCAGCAGGACCGATGGACCGTACACTGAAGCTTTCTTT.

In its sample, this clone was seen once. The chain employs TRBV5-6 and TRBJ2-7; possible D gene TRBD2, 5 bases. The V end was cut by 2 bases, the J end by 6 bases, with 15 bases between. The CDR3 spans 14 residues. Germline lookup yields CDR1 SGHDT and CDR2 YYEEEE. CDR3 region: CASSLMFGEGEQYF. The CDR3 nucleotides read TGTGCCAGCAGCTTAATGTTCGGAGAGGGCGAGCAGTACTTC.

The CDR3 coding sequence is TGTGCCAGCAGCCAAGATAGGCAGCGCCACCAGATCAATGAGCAGTTCTTC. Protein: CASSQDRQRHQINEQFF. This chain links TRBV14 with TRBJ2-1; D gene ambiguous. Germline lookup yields CDR1 SGHDN and CDR2 FVKESK. This CDR3 comprises 17 residues. The V end was cut by 0 bases, the J end by 6 bases, with 18 bases between.

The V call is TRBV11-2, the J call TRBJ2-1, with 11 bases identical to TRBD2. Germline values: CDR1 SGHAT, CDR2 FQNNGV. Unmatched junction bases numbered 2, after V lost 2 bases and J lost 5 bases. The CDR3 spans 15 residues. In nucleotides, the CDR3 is TGTGCCAGCAGCTTACATAGCGGGGGGGACAATGAGCAGTTCTTC. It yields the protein CASSLHSGGDNEQFF.

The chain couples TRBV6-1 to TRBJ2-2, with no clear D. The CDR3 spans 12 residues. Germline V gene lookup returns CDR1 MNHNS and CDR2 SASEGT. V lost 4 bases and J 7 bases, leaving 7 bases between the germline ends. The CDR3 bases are TGTGCCAGCAGTGTGGTTGTCGGGGAGCTGTTTTTT. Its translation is CASSVVVGELFF.

The CDR3 region has the DNA TGTGCCAGCGGCCTGGAGGGGGCCCCAGATACGCAGTATTTT. Translating it yields CASGLEGAPDTQYF. J is TRBJ2-3 and V is TRBV5-6, with D maybe TRBD1 (7 bases). This CDR3 region has 14 residues. Germline V gives CDR1 SGHDT, CDR2 YYEEEE. Trimming removed 7 bases from V and 4 bases from J, with 16 bases in between.

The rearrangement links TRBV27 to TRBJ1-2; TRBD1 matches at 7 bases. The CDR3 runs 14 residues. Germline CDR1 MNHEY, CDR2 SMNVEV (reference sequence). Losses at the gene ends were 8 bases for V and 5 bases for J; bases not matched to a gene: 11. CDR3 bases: TGTGCCAGCTCCATCGGCGGGACAGTTTATGGCTACACCTTC. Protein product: CASSIGGTVYGYTF.

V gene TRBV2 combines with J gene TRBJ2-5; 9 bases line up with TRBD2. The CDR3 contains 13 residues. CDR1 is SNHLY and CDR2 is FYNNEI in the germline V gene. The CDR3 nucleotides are TGTGCTGCGAAGCGGGGGGACCAAGAGACCCAGTACTTC. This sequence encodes CAAKRGDQETQYF. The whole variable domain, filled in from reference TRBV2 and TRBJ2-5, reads EPEVTQTPSHQVTQMGQEVILRCVPISNHLYFYWYRQILGQKVEFLVSFYNNEISEKSEIFDDQFSVERPDGSNFTLKIRSTKLEDSAMYFCAAKRGDQETQYFGPGTRLLVL.

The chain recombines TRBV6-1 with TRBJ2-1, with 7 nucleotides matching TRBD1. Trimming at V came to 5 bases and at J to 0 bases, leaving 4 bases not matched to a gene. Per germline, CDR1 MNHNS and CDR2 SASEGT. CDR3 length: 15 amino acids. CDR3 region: CASSRDSYSYNEQFF. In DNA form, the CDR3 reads TGTGCCAGCAGTAGGGACAGCTACTCCTACAATGAGCAGTTCTTC.

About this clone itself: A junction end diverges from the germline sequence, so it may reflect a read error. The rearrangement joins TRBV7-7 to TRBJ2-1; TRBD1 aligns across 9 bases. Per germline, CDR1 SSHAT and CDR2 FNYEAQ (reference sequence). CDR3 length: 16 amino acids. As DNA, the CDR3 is TGTGCTAGCAGCGCCGGGACAGGGAGCTCCTACAATGAGCAGTTCTTC. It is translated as CASSAGTGSSYNEQFF.

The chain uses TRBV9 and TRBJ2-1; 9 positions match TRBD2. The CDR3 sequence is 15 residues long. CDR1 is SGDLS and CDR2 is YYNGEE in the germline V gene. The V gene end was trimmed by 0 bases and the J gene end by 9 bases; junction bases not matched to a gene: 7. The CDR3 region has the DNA TGTGCCAGCAGCGTAGAGGGCGGGAGGGCTAGTGAGCAGTTCTTC. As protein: CASSVEGGRASEQFF.

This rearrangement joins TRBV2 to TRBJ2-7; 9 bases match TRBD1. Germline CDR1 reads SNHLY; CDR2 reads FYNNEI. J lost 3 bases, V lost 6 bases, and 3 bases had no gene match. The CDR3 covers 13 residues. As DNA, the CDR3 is TGTGCCAGCAGGACGACAGGGGGCTACGAGCAGTACTTC. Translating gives CASRTTGGYEQYF.

CDR3 protein: CASSFRGAGTNTEAFF. CDR3 DNA sequence: TGTGCCAGCAGCTTTCGGGGGGCCGGGACGAACACTGAAGCTTTCTTT. The chain combines TRBV7-6 with TRBJ1-1, with a weak D call TRBD1 (6 bases). Between the trimmed V and J ends, which lost 3 bases and 1 base, there was a span of 15 bases. Germline CDR1 is SGHVS and CDR2 is FNYEAQ. This CDR3 spans 16 amino acids.

The CDR3 is CASSGSGVPGGYTF. The CDR3 bases are TGTGCCAGCAGCGGCTCAGGTGTGCCAGGTGGCTACACCTTC. The J gene is TRBJ1-2, the V gene TRBV9; D is ambiguous. From germline, CDR1 is SGDLS and CDR2 YYNGEE. The V gene lost 3 bases and the J gene lost 7 bases, with 16 bases spanning the gap. The CDR3 length is 14 residues. Full variable domain (remainder filled in from reference TRBV9 and TRBJ1-2): DSGVTQTPKHLITATGQRVTLRCSPRSGDLSVYWYQQSLDQGLQFLIQYYNGEERAKGNILERFSAQQFPDLHSELNLSSLELGDSALYFCASSGSGVPGGYTFGSGTRLTVV.

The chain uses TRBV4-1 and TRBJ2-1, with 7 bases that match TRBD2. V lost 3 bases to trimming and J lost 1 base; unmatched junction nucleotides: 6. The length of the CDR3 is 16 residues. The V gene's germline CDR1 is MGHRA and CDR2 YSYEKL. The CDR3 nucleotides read TGCGCCAGCAGCCATCTGCCAGCGGGGTCCTACAATGAGCAGTTCTTC. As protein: CASSHLPAGSYNEQFF.

CDR3 bases: TGTGCCAGCAGCCACGCCGAGAGGCTGATGAGCACTGAAGCTTTCTTT. Its protein product is CASSHAERLMSTEAFF. J is TRBJ1-1 and V is TRBV5-8; D is unresolved. Germline V gene lookup returns CDR1 SGHTS and CDR2 YDEGEE. V lost 4 bases and J lost 4, with 20 bases in between. The CDR3 is made up of 16 amino acids.

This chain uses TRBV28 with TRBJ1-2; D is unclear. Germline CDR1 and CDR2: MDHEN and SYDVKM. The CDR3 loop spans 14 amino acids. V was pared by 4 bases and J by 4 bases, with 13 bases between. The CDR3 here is CASSWAEGTYGYTF. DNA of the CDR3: TGTGCCAGCAGTTGGGCCGAGGGAACCTATGGCTACACCTTC.